This T cell receptor (beta chain) was retrieved from a study of T cells in Graves' hyperthyroidism and ophthalmopathy. Amplification of TCR beta CDR3 regions used RNA as the template. The study used the HTBI primer set for a first-round RT-PCR of the TCR CDR3. Using its own MiXCR run on the multiplex PCR reads, TCRdb lists one record per CDR3 protein. The sample has 500,000 to 650,000 distinct CDR3 sequences; roughly 14% are singletons. This clonotype was counted only a few times. Its specificity is not known. Germline CDR1 is KGHDR and CDR2 is SFDVKD. V lost 7 bases and J lost 8; bases outside the gene matches: 10. This CDR3 comprises 14 residues. General study results and limits: Most expanded thyroid clonotypes above 0.001 recurred in blood. The model identified upcoming ophthalmopathy a median roughly 6.5 months ahead of onset.

This sequence was found in a woman between 50 and 59 years old with Graves' ophthalmopathy. The rearrangement joins TRBV24-1 to TRBJ1-1; 9 positions match TRBD1. The sequencing input was blood. CDR3 in amino acids: CATRETPGTGEAFF. The CDR3 DNA is TGTGCCACCAGGGAAACGCCCGGGACAGGGGAAGCTTTCTTT.